This TCR beta chain came from a study of blood T cell repertoires in COVID-19. The wider study: T cells, B-cell-depleted T cells, or PBMCs provided the cDNA or gDNA that served as material.

The V gene lost 4 bases and the J gene lost 3 bases, with 16 bases spanning the gap. This CDR3 has 15 amino acids. Germline loops: CDR1 SGHRS, CDR2 YFSETQ. Profiling relied on immunoSEQ multiplex PCR, and the TCRdb table lists in-frame clones only, not all of them. Among around 70,000 clones listed, about 91% were seen once. The source is an elderly woman with active or convalescent COVID-19. The gene calls are TRBV5-1 and TRBJ1-1, with D possibly matching TRBD1 (6 bases). The sample consisted of peripheral blood. In DNA form, the CDR3 reads TGCGCCAGCAGCCCCGGGGGGGCTCAGGACACTGAAGCTTTCTTT. Protein product: CASSPGGAQDTEAFF.